What follows are 27 T cell receptor beta chains derived from one specimen sequenced in a study of blood T cell repertoires in COVID-19. Sequenced by immunoSEQ multiplex PCR; TCRdb stores in-frame clones only, minus some. The table has 250,000 to 300,000 clones, about 85% seen once. Sequences were obtained from peripheral blood. These receptors were obtained from a woman aged 50 to 65 who had recovered from COVID-19.

V gene TRBV28 combines with J gene TRBJ2-7; TRBD2 aligns across 16 bases. Per germline, CDR1 MDHEN and CDR2 SYDVKM. There are 18 residues in the CDR3. Germline trimming cut 4 bases from V and 3 bases from J; bases unmatched to any gene: 9. The CDR3 DNA reads TGTGCCAGCAGTTGGGGACTAGCGGGAGGGGCGGAGATCTACGAGCAGTACTTC. It yields the protein CASSWGLAGGAEIYEQYF.

As for this clone: The junction shows a germline mismatch at one end, possibly a read error. CDR3 sequence reads: CASSLGSGREYDF. The DNA of the CDR3 is TGTGCCAGCAGTTTGGGTAGCGGGAGGGAGTACGACTTC. The chain employs TRBV12-3 or TRBV12-4 and TRBJ2-7; TRBD2 agrees at 11 bases. The CDR3 runs 13 residues.

This clone was seen only a few times. The rearrangement links TRBV7-2 to TRBJ2-1; D is perhaps TRBD1 (5 bases). V was cut by 0 bases and J by 8 bases, with 11 bases left in between. The germline V gene has CDR1 SGHTA and CDR2 FQGNSA. This CDR3 region has 14 residues. The CDR3 loop reads CASSLARGEYEQFF. DNA for the CDR3: TGTGCCAGCAGCTTAGCAAGGGGCGAGTATGAGCAGTTCTTC.

The sample holds one count of this clone. The chain combines TRBV30 with TRBJ1-1; no firm D call. The CDR3 consists of 12 residues. CDR1 and CDR2 from the germline V gene are GTSNPN and SVGIG (reference sequence). The V and J ends lost 4 bases and 8 bases respectively, with 14 bases between them. CDR3 sequence (DNA): TGTGCCTGGACCTCCCCGTTTTCCGAAGCTTTCTTT. It translates to CAWTSPFSEAFF.

V gene TRBV12-1 combines with J gene TRBJ2-7; TRBD1 is the table's D call and was not checked against the DNA. TRBV12-1 is shown as a pseudogene. This CDR3 has 14 amino acids. The CDR3 is CASSAPGQWYEQYF. Written as DNA, the CDR3 is TGTGCCAGCAGCGCCCCGGGACAGTGGTACGAGCAGTACTTC.

This rearrangement joins TRBV5-1 to TRBJ1-2; TRBD1 is a possible D gene (6 bases). V lost 3 bases and J 5 bases, leaving 20 bases between the germline ends. The CDR3 has 16 residues. Germline V gene lookup returns CDR1 SGHRS and CDR2 YFSETQ. The CDR3 here is CASSWDRDKGEYGYTF. CDR3 bases: TGCGCCAGCAGCTGGGACCGGGACAAGGGAGAGTATGGCTACACCTTC.

The chain uses TRBV7-8 and TRBJ2-5; 15 nucleotides line up with TRBD2. The CDR3 consists of 17 residues. Looked up from germline, CDR1 is SGHVS and CDR2 is FQNEAQ. V was clipped by 5 bases and J by 3 bases; unmatched bases: 7. CDR3 amino acids: CASSRGTSGRRKETQYF. The CDR3 DNA is TGTGCCAGCAGCCGAGGGACTAGCGGGAGGAGGAAAGAGACCCAGTACTTC.

A note on this clone: This CDR3 is also generated by other DNA sequences in the sample. DNA for the CDR3: TGTGCCAGCAGCGTAGCTGGGCTAGCGGGAGTCAATGAGCAGTTCTTC. This encodes CASSVAGLAGVNEQFF. J is TRBJ2-1 and V is TRBV9; 10 bases line up with TRBD2. V was pared by 0 bases and J by 6 bases, with 6 bases of the junction left unmatched. Germline V lookup: CDR1 SGDLS, CDR2 YYNGEE. CDR3 length: 16 residues.

As for this clone: At one end, the junction sequence differs from germline, possibly due to a read error. The chain combines TRBV14 with TRBJ2-1, with D possibly TRBD2 on 6 matching bases. This CDR3 has 14 amino acids. CDR1 and CDR2 from the germline V gene are SGHDN and FVKESK. The CDR3 loop reads CASSQDLAANQQFF. The DNA of the CDR3 is TGTGCCAGCAGCCAAGATTTAGCGGCCAATCAGCAGTTCTTC. Full variable domain (outside the CDR3, taken from reference TRBV14 and TRBJ2-1): EAGVTQFPSHSVIEKGQTVTLRCDPISGHDNLYWYRRVMGKEIKFLLHFVKESKQDESGMPNNRFLAERTGGTYSTLKVQPAELEDSGVYFCASSQDLAANQQFFGPGTRLTVL.

The V gene is TRBV28, the J gene TRBJ2-7, with unresolved D. The CDR3 is 12 amino acids. Germline CDR1 reads MDHEN; CDR2 reads SYDVKM. Trimming took off 4 bases at V and 4 bases at J, with 8 bases between the two ends. This chain's CDR3 is CASSSTQYEQYF. The CDR3 DNA sequence: TGTGCCAGCAGTTCGACACAATACGAGCAGTACTTC.

The rearrangement uses TRBV7-2 and TRBJ2-1, with D perhaps TRBD2 (6 bases). CDR3 length equals 18 residues. The germline V gene has CDR1 SGHTA and CDR2 FQGNSA. The V gene lost 5 bases and the J gene lost 4 bases, with 24 bases spanning the gap. This CDR3 is CASSTLNPGTPRYNEQFF. The CDR3 region has the DNA TGTGCCAGCAGCACCCTTAATCCCGGGACTCCAAGATACAATGAGCAGTTCTTC.

The CDR3 DNA reads TGCGCCAGCAGCCAGTTCACGGGGGGCAATTCACCCCTCCACTTT. This encodes CASSQFTGGNSPLHF. The chain has TRBV4-1 and TRBJ1-6, with D perhaps TRBD1 (6 bases). V lost 3 bases and J lost 7, with 13 bases in between. The germline V gene has CDR1 MGHRA and CDR2 YSYEKL. The CDR3 is 15 residues long.

This clone was recorded only once. V and J are TRBV5-1 and TRBJ2-3, with TRBD2 identical over 14 bases. Germline CDR1 reads SGHRS; CDR2 reads YFSETQ. V lost 4 bases and J lost 0; bases outside the gene matches: 7. CDR3 length: 18 amino acids. CDR3 amino acids: CASSPGLAGGTSTDTQYF. CDR3 in DNA: TGCGCCAGCAGCCCAGGACTAGCGGGGGGCACTAGCACAGATACGCAGTATTTT. The variable domain in full, completed from reference TRBV5-1 and TRBJ2-3, reads KAGVTQTPRYLIKTRGQQVTLSCSPISGHRSVSWYQQTPGQGLQFLFEYFSETQRNKGNFPGRFSGRQFSNSRSEMNVSTLELGDSALYLCASSPGLAGGTSTDTQYFGPGTRLTVL.

The rearrangement links TRBV20-1 to TRBJ2-7, with TRBD1 matching 10 bases. Trimming cost V 3 bases and J 4 bases; bases outside gene matches: 6. CDR1 and CDR2 (germline): DFQATT, SNEGSKA (reference sequence). This CDR3 has 14 amino acids. The CDR3 bases are TGCAGTGCTAGTTCGGGACAGGGGATATACGAGCAGTACTTC. It yields the protein CSASSGQGIYEQYF.

This chain uses TRBV9 with TRBJ2-1, with D possibly being TRBD2 (5 bases). The V gene lost 3 bases and the J gene lost 2 bases, with 6 bases spanning the gap. The CDR3 is made up of 13 amino acids. Per germline, CDR1 SGDLS and CDR2 YYNGEE. The CDR3 is CASSERPYNEQFF. CDR3 coding DNA: TGTGCCAGCAGCGAGCGGCCCTACAATGAGCAGTTCTTC.

This chain joins TRBV6-2 or TRBV6-3 and TRBJ1-1; D possibly corresponds to TRBD1 (6 bases). The CDR3 extends over 16 amino acids. Germline V gene data show CDR1 as MNHEY and CDR2 as SVGEGT. The V end was cut by 1 base, the J end by 5 bases, with 17 bases between. The CDR3 DNA reads as TGTGCCAGCAGTTACTGGAGTGGGGGCGCGAAGACTGAAGCTTTCTTT. Translated, it gives CASSYWSGGAKTEAFF.

CDR3 sequence (DNA): TGTGCCAGCAGCCAAGACATCCAGCGGGAGGCCCTACTGAAGACCCAGTACTTC. Its protein product is CASSQDIQREALLKTQYF. The chain recombines TRBV4-2 with TRBJ2-5, with TRBD2 matching 9 bases. Germline V gene sequence: CDR1 LGHNA, CDR2 YNFKEQ. Trimming removed 0 bases from V and 6 bases from J; junction bases left unmatched: 14. This CDR3 contains 18 residues.

V is TRBV15 and J is TRBJ1-1; a weak D match, TRBD1 (6 bases). CDR1 and CDR2 from the germline V gene are LNHNV and YYDKDF (reference sequence). The CDR3 is 14 amino acids. V gave up 3 bases and J gave up 3 bases, with 11 bases separating them. CDR3 loop: CATSRDSTYTEAFF. Here the CDR3 DNA reads TGTGCCACCAGCAGGGACAGTACTTACACTGAAGCTTTCTTT. The variable domain in full, completed from reference TRBV15 and TRBJ1-1, reads DAMVIQNPRYQVTQFGKPVTLSCSQTLNHNVMYWYQQKSSQAPKLLFHYYDKDFNNEADTPDNFQSRRPNTSFCFLDIRSPGLGDTAMYLCATSRDSTYTEAFFGQGTRLTVV.

The chain employs TRBV18 and TRBJ1-2; 9 bases map to TRBD1. The CDR3 loop spans 14 amino acids. Germline loops: CDR1 KGHSH, CDR2 LQKENI. The trim removed 0 bases at V and 7 bases at J, leaving 3 bases unmatched. The DNA for the CDR3 is TGTGCCAGCTCACCACCGTCGACAGGGGGTGGCTACACCTTC. Its protein product is CASSPPSTGGGYTF.

This clone was observed a single time. The chain employs TRBV6-2 or TRBV6-3 and TRBJ2-3, with a weak D call TRBD2 (6 bases). The CDR3 has 16 residues. In germline, CDR1 is MNHEY, CDR2 SVGEGT. V lost 5 bases and J lost 6, with 21 bases in between. The CDR3 DNA reads TGTGCCAGCAGTCATCCCGGGGCGGCGGGGCGGGATACGCAGTATTTT. Translation: CASSHPGAAGRDTQYF.

The rearrangement joins TRBV5-6 to TRBJ2-5; 14 bases are a match to TRBD2. V lost 0 bases, J lost 1 base, and 2 bases stayed unmatched. The germline CDR1 and CDR2 sequences are SGHDT and YYEEEE. The CDR3 has 17 amino acids. DNA for the CDR3: TGTGCCAGCAGCTTGGTGGGGACTAGCGGGGGCCAAGAGACCCAGTACTTC. It is translated as CASSLVGTSGGQETQYF.

The gene calls are TRBV14 and TRBJ2-1; D unclear. Germline values: CDR1 SGHDN, CDR2 FVKESK. The V and J ends lost 4 bases and 1 base respectively, with 11 bases between them. The CDR3 runs 15 residues. The CDR3 sequence is CASSPRISSYNEQFF. For the CDR3, the DNA is TGTGCCAGCAGCCCGAGGATCAGTTCCTACAATGAGCAGTTCTTC.

The gene calls are TRBV4-3 and TRBJ2-3; the match to TRBD1 covers 8 bases. The trim removed 4 bases at V and 6 bases at J, leaving 9 bases unmatched. Germline values: CDR1 LGHNA, CDR2 YSLEER. This CDR3 is built from 15 residues. The CDR3 protein is CASSPKDRVGDTQYF. In nucleotides, the CDR3 is TGCGCCAGCAGCCCGAAGGACAGGGTGGGGGATACGCAGTATTTT.

V gene TRBV13 combines with J gene TRBJ1-2; 8 bases align to TRBD1. Per germline, CDR1 PRHDT and CDR2 FYEKMQ (reference sequence). The CDR3 extends over 15 amino acids. With V trimmed by 0 bases and J by 5 bases, 5 bases remained unmatched. This CDR3 is CASSLGGQGWYGYTF. In DNA form, the CDR3 reads TGTGCCAGCAGCTTAGGCGGACAGGGTTGGTATGGCTACACCTTC.

The rearrangement links TRBV28 to TRBJ2-3; 8 bases are a match to TRBD2. The germline V gene encodes CDR1 MDHEN and CDR2 SYDVKM. With 10 bases clipped from V and 3 bases from J, the junction kept 3 bases outside the gene matches. There are 12 residues in the CDR3. CDR3 sequence: CAIQRETDTQYF. As DNA, the CDR3 is TGTGCCATCCAGCGGGAGACAGATACGCAGTATTTT.

This clone showed up just once. The V gene is TRBV7-2, the J gene TRBJ1-1, with D maybe TRBD1 (6 bases). The germline V and J ends were trimmed by 4 bases and 6 bases, with 15 bases remaining between them. Germline assignment: CDR1 SGHTA and CDR2 FQGNSA. The CDR3 sequence is 14 residues long. CDR3 sequence: CASSSYGQTAEAFF. In nucleotides, the CDR3 is TGTGCCAGCAGCTCGTACGGACAGACTGCTGAAGCTTTCTTT.

This sequence joins TRBV2 and TRBJ2-5, with a possible D match to TRBD2 (5 bases). Trimming took 3 bases from V and 5 from J, leaving 16 bases between them. The CDR3 is made up of 15 amino acids. Per the germline V gene, CDR1 is SNHLY and CDR2 is FYNNEI. The CDR3 loop is CASSETQGLQETQYF. CDR3 nucleotides: TGTGCCAGCAGTGAGACTCAAGGACTTCAGGAGACCCAGTACTTC.